This T cell receptor (beta chain) was retrieved from a study of early stage breast cancer tumors. Study background: About 70% of the 16 invasive tumors were ER+, PR+ and HER2-. Regarding the study as a whole: Chain pairing and CD4, CD8 or FOXP3 expression were not captured. In about 90% of the 16 patients, blood comparison separated tumor from normal breast.

Method: immunoSEQ multiplex PCR; TCRdb's copy keeps in-frame clones and lacks some. The table lists about 8,400 clones, around 77% of them singletons. The CDR3 spans 14 residues. Looked up from germline, CDR1 is MNHEY and CDR2 is SMNVEV (reference sequence). V lost 2 bases, J lost 9 bases, and 14 bases lay in between. Points on this clone: Its antigen is unknown.

This chain connects TRBV27 to TRBJ2-1; tentatively, D is TRBD1 or TRBD2 (5 bases each). This clonotype originated in a person between 60 and 69 years old with breast cancer. The sequencing sample was made of normal breast tissue next to the tumor. CDR3 coding DNA: TGTGCCAGCAGTTTAACACCTGGGGCGGGTGAGCAGTTCTTC. Protein sequence: CASSLTPGAGEQFF.